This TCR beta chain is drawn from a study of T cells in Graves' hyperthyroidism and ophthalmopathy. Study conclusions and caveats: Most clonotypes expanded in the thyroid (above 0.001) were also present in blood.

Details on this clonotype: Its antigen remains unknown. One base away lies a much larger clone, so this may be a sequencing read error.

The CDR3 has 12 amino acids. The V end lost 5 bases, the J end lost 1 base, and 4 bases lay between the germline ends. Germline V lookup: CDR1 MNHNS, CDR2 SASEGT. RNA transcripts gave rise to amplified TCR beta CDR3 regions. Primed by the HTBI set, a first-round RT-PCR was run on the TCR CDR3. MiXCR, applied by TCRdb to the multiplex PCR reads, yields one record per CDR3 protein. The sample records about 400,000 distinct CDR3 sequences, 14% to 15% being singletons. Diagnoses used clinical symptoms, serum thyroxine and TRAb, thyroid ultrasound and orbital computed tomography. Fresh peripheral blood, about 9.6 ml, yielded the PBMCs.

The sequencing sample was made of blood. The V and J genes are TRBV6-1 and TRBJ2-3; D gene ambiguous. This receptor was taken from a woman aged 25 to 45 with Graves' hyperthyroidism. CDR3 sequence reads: CASSTGTDTQYF. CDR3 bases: TGTGCCAGCAGTACAGGCACAGATACGCAGTATTTT.